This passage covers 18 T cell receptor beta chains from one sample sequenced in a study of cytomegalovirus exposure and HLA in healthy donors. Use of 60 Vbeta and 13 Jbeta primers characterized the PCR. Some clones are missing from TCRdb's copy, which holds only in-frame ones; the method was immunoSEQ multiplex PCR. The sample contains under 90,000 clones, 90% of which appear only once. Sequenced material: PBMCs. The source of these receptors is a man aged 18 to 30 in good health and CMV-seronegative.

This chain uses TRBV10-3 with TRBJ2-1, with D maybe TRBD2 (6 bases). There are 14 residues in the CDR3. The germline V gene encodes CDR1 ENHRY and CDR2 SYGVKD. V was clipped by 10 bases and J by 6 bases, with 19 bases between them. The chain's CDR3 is CATEAGPLGNEQFF. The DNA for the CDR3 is TGTGCCACCGAAGCGGGCCCCTTGGGCAATGAGCAGTTCTTC.

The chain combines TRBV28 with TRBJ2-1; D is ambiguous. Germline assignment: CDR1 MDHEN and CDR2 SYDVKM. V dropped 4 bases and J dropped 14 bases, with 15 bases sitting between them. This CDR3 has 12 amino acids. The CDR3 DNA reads TGTGCCAGCAGTTCGGCCGGCGCTGGAGAGTTCTTC. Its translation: CASSSAGAGEFF.

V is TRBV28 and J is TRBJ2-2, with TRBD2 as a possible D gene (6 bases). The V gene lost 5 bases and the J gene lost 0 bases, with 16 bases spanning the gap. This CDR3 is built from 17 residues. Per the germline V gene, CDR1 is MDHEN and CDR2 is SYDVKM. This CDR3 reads CASSRTTRDPNTGELFF. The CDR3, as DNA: TGTGCCAGCAGTCGGACGACGCGGGATCCGAACACCGGGGAGCTGTTTTTT. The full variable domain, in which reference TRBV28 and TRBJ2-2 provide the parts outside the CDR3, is DVKVTQSSRYLVKRTGEKVFLECVQDMDHENMFWYRQDPGLGLRLIYFSYDVKMKEKGDIPEGYSVSREKKERFSLILESASTNQTSMYLCASSRTTRDPNTGELFFGEGSRLTVL.

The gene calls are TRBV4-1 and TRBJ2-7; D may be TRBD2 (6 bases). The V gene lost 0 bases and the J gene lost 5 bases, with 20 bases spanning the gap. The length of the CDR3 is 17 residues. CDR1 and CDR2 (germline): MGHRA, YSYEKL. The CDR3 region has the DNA TGCGCCAGCAGCCAAGATCCGTCGGGAGACTCCCTTAACGAGCAGTACTTC. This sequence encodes CASSQDPSGDSLNEQYF.

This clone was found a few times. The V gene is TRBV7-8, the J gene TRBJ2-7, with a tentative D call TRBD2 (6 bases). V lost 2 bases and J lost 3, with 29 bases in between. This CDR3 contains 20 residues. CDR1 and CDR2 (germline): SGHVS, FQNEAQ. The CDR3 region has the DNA TGTGCCAGCAGCTTAACTCCATCCGGGAGTGGTTTAGTAGCGGTCTACGAGCAGTACTTC. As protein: CASSLTPSGSGLVAVYEQYF.

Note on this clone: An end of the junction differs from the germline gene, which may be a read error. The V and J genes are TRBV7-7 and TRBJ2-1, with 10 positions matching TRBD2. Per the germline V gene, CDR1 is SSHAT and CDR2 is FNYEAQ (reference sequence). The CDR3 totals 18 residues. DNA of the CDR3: TGTGCTAGCAGCTTCCGAGCGGGAGGGCCAAGGTCAGACAATGAGCAGTTCTTC. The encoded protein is CASSFRAGGPRSDNEQFF.

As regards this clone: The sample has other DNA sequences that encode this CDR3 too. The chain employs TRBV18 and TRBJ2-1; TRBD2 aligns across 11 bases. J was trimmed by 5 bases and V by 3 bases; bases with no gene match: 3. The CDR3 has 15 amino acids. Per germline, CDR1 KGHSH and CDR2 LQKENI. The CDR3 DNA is TGTGCCAGCTCACCCTTACTAGCGGGAGACAATGAGCAGTTCTTC. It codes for CASSPLLAGDNEQFF.

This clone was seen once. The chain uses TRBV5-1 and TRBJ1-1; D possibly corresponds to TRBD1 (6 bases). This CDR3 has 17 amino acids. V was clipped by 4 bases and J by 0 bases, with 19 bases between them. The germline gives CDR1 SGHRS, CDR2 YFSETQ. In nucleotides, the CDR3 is TGCGCCAGCAGCCTCGAGCCTCAGGGGATCATGAACACTGAAGCTTTCTTT. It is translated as CASSLEPQGIMNTEAFF.

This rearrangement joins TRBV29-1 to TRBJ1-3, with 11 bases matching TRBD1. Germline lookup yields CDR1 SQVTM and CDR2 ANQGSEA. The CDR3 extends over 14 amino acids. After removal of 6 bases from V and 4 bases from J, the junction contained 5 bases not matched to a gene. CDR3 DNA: TGCAGCGTGGGACAGGGGGGGGACGGAAACACCATATATTTT. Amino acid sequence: CSVGQGGDGNTIYF.

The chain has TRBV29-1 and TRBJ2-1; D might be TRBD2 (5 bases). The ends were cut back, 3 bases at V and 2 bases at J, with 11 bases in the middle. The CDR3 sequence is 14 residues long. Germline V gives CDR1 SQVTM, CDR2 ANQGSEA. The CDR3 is CSVEGSETYNEQFF. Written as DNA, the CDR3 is TGCAGCGTTGAGGGTAGCGAGACCTACAATGAGCAGTTCTTC.

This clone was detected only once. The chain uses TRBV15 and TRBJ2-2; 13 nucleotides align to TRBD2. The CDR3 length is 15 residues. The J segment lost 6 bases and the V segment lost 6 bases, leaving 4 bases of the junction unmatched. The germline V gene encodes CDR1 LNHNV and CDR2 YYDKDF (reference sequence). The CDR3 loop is CATSLGLAGAGELFF. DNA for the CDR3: TGTGCCACCAGTCTCGGACTAGCGGGAGCCGGGGAGCTGTTTTTT.

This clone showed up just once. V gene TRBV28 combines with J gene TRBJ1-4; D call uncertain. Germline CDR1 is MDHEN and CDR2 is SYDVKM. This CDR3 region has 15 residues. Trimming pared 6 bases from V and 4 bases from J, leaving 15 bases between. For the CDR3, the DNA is TGTGCCAGCAGCCCCTCCCGCAGGTTTAATGAAAAACTGTTTTTT. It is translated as CASSPSRRFNEKLFF. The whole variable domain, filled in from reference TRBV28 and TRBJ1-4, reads DVKVTQSSRYLVKRTGEKVFLECVQDMDHENMFWYRQDPGLGLRLIYFSYDVKMKEKGDIPEGYSVSREKKERFSLILESASTNQTSMYLCASSPSRRFNEKLFFGSGTQLSVL.

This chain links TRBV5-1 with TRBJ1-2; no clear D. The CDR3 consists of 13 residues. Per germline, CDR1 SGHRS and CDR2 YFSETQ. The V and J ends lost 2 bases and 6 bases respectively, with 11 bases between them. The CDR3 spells CASSLYLGDGYTF. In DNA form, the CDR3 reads TGCGCCAGCAGCTTATATCTAGGTGATGGCTACACCTTC.

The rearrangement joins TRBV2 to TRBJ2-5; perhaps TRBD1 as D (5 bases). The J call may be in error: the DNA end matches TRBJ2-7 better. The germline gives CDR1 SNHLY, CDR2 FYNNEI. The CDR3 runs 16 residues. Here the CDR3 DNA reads TGTGCCAGCACTCAGAATCAGGGAAGGGGCCCCTACGAGCAGTACTTC. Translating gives CASTQNQGRGPYEQYF.

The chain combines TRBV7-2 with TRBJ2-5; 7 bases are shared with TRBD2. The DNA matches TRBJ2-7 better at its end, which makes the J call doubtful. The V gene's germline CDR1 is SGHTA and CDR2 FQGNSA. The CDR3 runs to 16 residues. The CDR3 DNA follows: TGTGCCAGCAGCTTAGGGAGCCTAGCGGTAGCTTACGAGCAGTACTTC. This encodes CASSLGSLAVAYEQYF.

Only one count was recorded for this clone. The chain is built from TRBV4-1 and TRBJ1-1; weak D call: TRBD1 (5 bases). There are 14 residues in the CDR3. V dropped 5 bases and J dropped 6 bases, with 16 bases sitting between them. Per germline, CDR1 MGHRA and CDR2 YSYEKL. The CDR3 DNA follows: TGCGCCAGCAGCGGGGAGGGGCGAAGGGCTGAAGCTTTCTTT. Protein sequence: CASSGEGRRAEAFF.

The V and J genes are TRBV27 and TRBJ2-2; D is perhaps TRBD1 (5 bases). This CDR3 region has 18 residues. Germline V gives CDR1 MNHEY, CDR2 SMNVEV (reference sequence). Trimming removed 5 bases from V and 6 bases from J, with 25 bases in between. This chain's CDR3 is CASSTPKGHPIGAGELFF. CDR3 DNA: TGTGCCAGCAGTACCCCTAAAGGACACCCCATAGGGGCCGGGGAGCTGTTTTTT.

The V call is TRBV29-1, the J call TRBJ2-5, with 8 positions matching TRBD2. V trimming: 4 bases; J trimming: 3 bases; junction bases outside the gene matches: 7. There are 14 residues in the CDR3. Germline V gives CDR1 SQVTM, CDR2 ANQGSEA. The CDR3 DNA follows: TGCAGCGTTGGGAGACTAGCGAAGAAAGAGACCCAGTACTTC. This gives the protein CSVGRLAKKETQYF.